This TCR beta chain was recorded in a study of shared T cell receptors in the human thymus. The assay was immunoSEQ multiplex PCR, and TCRdb's table has in-frame clones only and misses some. Here the sample spans 600,000 to 900,000 clones, approximately 83% being singletons. Trimming cost V 4 bases and J 1 base, with 25 bases left between them. Germline-derived CDR1 and CDR2 are SGHVT and SQSDAQ. CDR3 length: 19 amino acids. These sequences were also reported in another study, on human thymus T cells. As that report states: Donors consisted of healthy Finnish infants (having corrective surgery for congenital heart defects). It was from resections taken during corrective heart surgery that the thymus tissue came. Thymic and blood repertoires seemed to show skewed V and J gene use. Related work found strong thymic repertoire overlap between unrelated individuals.

The V and J genes are TRBV7-4 and TRBJ2-5, with D possibly being TRBD1 (6 bases). Source material: thymocytes. The clonotype was recovered from a girl under three years old with a congenital heart defect. The CDR3 bases are TGTGCCAGCAGCTCGTCGGTACAGGGAGTAAGGGGCCTCCAAGAGACCCAGTACTTC. It translates to CASSSSVQGVRGLQETQYF.